Below are 2 T cell receptor beta chains sequenced from a single sample in a study of blood T cell repertoires in COVID-19. Method: immunoSEQ multiplex PCR; TCRdb's copy keeps in-frame clones and lacks some. This sample has tens of thousands of clones, with 85% to 90% found just once. The sample consisted of peripheral blood. These receptors all stem from a man aged 50 to 59 with active COVID-19.

V and J are TRBV20-1 and TRBJ2-6; no definite D call. V lost 3 bases, J lost 0 bases, and 15 bases lay in between. Germline V gene lookup returns CDR1 DFQATT and CDR2 SNEGSKA (reference sequence). The CDR3 consists of 17 residues. CDR3 protein: CSASWAGDLSGANVLTF. DNA for the CDR3: TGCAGTGCTAGTTGGGCAGGTGACCTCTCTGGGGCCAACGTCCTGACTTTC.

This sequence joins TRBV19 and TRBJ2-2; 12 nucleotides match TRBD2. CDR3 length: 16 amino acids. Germline V gene lookup returns CDR1 LNHDA and CDR2 SQIVND (reference sequence). V lost 7 bases to trimming and J lost 8 bases; unmatched junction nucleotides: 11. The CDR3 coding sequence is TGTGCCAGTACCCTGGCGACTAGCGGGGGTTGGGGGGAGCTGTTTTTT. Its translation: CASTLATSGGWGELFF.